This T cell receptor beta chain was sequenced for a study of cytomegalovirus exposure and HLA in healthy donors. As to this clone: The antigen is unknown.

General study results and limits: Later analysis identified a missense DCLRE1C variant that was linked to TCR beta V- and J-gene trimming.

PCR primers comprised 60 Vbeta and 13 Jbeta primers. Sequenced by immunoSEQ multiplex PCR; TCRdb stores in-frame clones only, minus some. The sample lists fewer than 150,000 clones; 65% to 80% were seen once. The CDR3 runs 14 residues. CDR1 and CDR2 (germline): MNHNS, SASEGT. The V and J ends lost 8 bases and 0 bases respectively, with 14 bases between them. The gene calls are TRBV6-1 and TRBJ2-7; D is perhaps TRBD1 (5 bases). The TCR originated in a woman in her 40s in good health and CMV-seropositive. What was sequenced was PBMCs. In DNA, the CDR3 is TGTGCCAGCCGGTCTCAGGGATACTCCTACGAGCAGTACTTC. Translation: CASRSQGYSYEQYF.